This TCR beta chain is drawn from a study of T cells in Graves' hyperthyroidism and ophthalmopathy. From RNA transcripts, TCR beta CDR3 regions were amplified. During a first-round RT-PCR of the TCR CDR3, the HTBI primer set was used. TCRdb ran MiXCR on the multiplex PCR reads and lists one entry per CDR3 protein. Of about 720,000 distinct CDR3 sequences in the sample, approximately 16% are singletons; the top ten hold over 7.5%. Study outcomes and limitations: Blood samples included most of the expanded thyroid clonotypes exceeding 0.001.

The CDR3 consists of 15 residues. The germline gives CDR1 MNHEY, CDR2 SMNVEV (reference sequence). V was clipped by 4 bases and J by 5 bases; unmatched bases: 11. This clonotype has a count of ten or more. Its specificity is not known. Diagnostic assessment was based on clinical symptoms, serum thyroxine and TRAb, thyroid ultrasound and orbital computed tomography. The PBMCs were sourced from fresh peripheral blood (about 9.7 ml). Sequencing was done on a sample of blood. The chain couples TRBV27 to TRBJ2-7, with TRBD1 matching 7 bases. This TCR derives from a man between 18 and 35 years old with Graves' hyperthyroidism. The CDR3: CASSSTGLGIDEQYF. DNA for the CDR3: TGTGCCAGCAGTTCGACAGGGTTGGGCATCGACGAGCAGTACTTC.